These 7 T cell receptor beta chains originate from one sample sequenced in a study of human T cells and chemical hapten exposure. Documented time point: pre-sensitization, week 0. The treatment was: therapeutic diphenylcyclopropenone sensitization with weekly scalp DPC. MiXCR, applied by TCRdb to the RACE reads, yields one record per CDR3 protein. The sample shows around 120,000 distinct CDR3 sequences, about 13% of them seen only once. The sample in question was whole blood, obtained in connection with sensitization to the hapten diphenylcyclopropenone (DPC). The receptors shown here come from a woman under 30 with alopecia areata. Some clones in this sample may be carry-over from other donors' samples.

The gene calls are TRBV6-5 and TRBJ2-7; D is ambiguous. Germline values: CDR1 MNHEY, CDR2 SVGAGI. CDR3 length: 13 amino acids. Trimming cost V 5 bases and J 4 bases, with 12 bases left between them. The CDR3 sequence: CASSQGRRYEQYF. CDR3 nucleotide sequence: TGTGCCAGCAGTCAAGGGCGGAGATACGAGCAGTACTTC.

With respect to this clonotype: This may arise from a read error, as a much more abundant clone is one base away. The CDR3 carries no conserved terminal phenylalanine or tryptophan, so it likely arises from a read error. The chain has TRBV12-3 or TRBV12-4 and TRBJ2-3; 8 positions agree with TRBD1. The V segment lost 5 bases and the J segment 2 bases; nucleotides outside the gene matches: 9. This CDR3 is 16 amino acids long. The CDR3 DNA sequence: TGTGCCAGCAGTCCGTATCGACAGGGGCACACAGATACGCAGTATTAT. It translates to CASSPYRQGHTDTQYY.

This clonotype was recorded a few times. The chain couples TRBV5-6 to TRBJ2-1; D remains unclear. The CDR3 runs 14 residues. Between the trimmed V and J ends, which lost 4 bases and 8 bases, there was a span of 16 bases. Germline-derived CDR1 and CDR2 are SGHDT and YYEEEE. The CDR3 region has the DNA TGTGCCAGCAGCCCCTTTAGTAGGGTCCATGAGCAGTTCTTC. This sequence encodes CASSPFSRVHEQFF.

The genes are TRBV20-1 and TRBJ1-5; TRBD1 might be the D (5 bases). V lost 5 bases and J lost 6, with 20 bases in between. CDR3 length equals 15 residues. Germline loops: CDR1 DFQATT, CDR2 SNEGSKA (reference sequence). CDR3: CSAPVPGEKGQPQHF. CDR3 nucleotide sequence: TGCAGTGCTCCCGTTCCGGGGGAGAAGGGTCAGCCCCAGCATTTT.

In this sample, this clonotype turned up many times. J is TRBJ2-1 and V is TRBV6-2 or TRBV6-3; 7 bases align to TRBD2. The germline CDR1 and CDR2 sequences are MNHEY and SVGEGT. This CDR3 has 11 amino acids. V dropped 7 bases and J dropped 9; count of bases not matched to a gene: 3. CDR3 coding DNA: TGTGCCAGCAAATCGGGGGGTGAGCAGTTCTTC. This sequence encodes CASKSGGEQFF.

The chain is built from TRBV5-5 and TRBJ2-7; D perhaps matches TRBD1 (6 bases). The CDR3 contains 14 residues. Germline-derived CDR1 and CDR2 are SGHKS and YYEKEE (reference sequence). Trimming stripped 0 bases from V and 11 bases from J, with 18 bases between. In nucleotides, the CDR3 is TGTGCCAGCAGCTTGGACTACAGGGAGATTCTTGAGTACTTC. Protein: CASSLDYREILEYF.

This chain joins TRBV4-3 and TRBJ1-1; D ambiguous. The germline V gene has CDR1 LGHNA and CDR2 YSLEER. The CDR3 totals 14 residues. Trimming removed 1 base from V and 8 bases from J, with 14 bases in between. CDR3 DNA sequence: TGCGCCAGCAGCCAAGGAACAGTCCGCACAGAAGCTTTCTTT. Its translation is CASSQGTVRTEAFF.